This entry is about one TCR beta chain. Enrollment shut out patients with autoimmune disease history or systemic immunosuppression. Germline CDR1 reads SGHRS; CDR2 reads YFSETQ. This CDR3 is 14 amino acids long. Trimming took off 3 bases at V and 0 bases at J, with 8 bases between the two ends. The data stem from a study of OX40 agonist ivuxolimab in advanced cancers. Study-level background: Three patients showed partial responses: one hepatocellular carcinoma and two cutaneous melanoma cases.

Sequenced by immunoSEQ multiplex PCR; TCRdb stores in-frame clones only, minus some. The sample holds some 74,000 clones, over 75% seen once. V is TRBV5-1 and J is TRBJ2-3; a possible D gene is TRBD1 (6 bases). This TCR came from an adult with an advanced solid tumor such as melanoma, head and neck, liver or kidney cancer. Sequenced here: CD4+ or CD8+ T cells sorted from blood, sampled in a trial of the OX40 agonist ivuxolimab. The CDR3 nucleotides are TGCGCCAGCAGCTCCCAGGGGAGCACAGATACGCAGTATTTT. Its translation: CASSSQGSTDTQYF.